The clone carrying this TCR beta chain has more than one count but fewer than ten. As yet, its antigen is unknown. This sample was taken from a study of identical twins. Each CDR3 protein is one row after TCRdb ran MiXCR on the 5' RACE reads. The sample lists 300,000 to 400,000 distinct CDR3 sequences, roughly an eighth occurring once. CDR1 and CDR2 from the germline V gene are MDHEN and SYDVKM. The CDR3 is 14 residues long. Losses at the gene ends were 6 bases for V and 5 bases for J; bases not matched to a gene: 7. Study-wide results and caveats: In beta out-of-frame sequences, the excess sharing between twins was weaker.

The data were also submitted as part of a second study, on yellow fever vaccine responses in identical twins.

The rearrangement joins TRBV28 to TRBJ2-3, with TRBD1 matching 8 bases. Sequenced sample: CD8+ T cells sorted from blood. The source is a woman aged 18-29 years in good health. The CDR3 here is CASRDATGEDTQYF. The CDR3 DNA reads as TGTGCCAGCAGAGACGCGACAGGGGAAGATACGCAGTATTTT.